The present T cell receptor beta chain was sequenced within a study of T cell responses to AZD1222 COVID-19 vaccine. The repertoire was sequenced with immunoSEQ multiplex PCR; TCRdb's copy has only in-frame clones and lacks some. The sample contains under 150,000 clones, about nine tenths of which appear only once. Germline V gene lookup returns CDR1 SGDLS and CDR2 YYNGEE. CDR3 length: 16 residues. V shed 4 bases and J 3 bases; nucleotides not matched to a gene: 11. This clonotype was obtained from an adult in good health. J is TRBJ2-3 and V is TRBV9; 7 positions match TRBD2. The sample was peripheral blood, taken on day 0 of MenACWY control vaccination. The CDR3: CASSSGAGRETDTQYF. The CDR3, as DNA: TGTGCCAGCAGCTCAGGAGCGGGGAGAGAGACAGATACGCAGTATTTT.